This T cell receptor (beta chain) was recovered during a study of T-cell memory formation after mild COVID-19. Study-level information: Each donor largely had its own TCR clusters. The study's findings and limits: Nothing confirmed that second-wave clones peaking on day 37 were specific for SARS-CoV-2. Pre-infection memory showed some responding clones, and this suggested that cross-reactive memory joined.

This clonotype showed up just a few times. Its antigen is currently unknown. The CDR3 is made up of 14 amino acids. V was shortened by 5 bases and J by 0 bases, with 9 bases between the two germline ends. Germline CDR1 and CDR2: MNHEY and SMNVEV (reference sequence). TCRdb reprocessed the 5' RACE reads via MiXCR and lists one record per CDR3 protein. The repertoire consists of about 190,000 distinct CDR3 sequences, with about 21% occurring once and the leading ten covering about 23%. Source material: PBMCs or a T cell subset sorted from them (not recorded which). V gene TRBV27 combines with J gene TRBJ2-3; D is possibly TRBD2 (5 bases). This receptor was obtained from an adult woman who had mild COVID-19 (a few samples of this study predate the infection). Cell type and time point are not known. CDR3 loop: CASSRRGSTDTQYF. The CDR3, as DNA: TGTGCCAGCAGTCGTCGGGGTAGCACAGATACGCAGTATTTT.